The T cell receptor (beta chain) under discussion was sequenced for a study of blood T cell repertoires in COVID-19. The trim removed 3 bases at V and 3 bases at J, leaving 9 bases unmatched. The germline gives CDR1 SGHNT, CDR2 YYREEE (reference sequence). This CDR3 comprises 18 residues. TCRdb's table, derived via immunoSEQ multiplex PCR, lists solely in-frame clones and lacks some. The sample holds over 250,000 clones, approximately 88% seen once. This rearrangement joins TRBV5-4 to TRBJ2-3, with 14 bases fitting TRBD2. Sequenced: peripheral blood. The TCR originated in a woman aged 70-85 years with COVID-19, enrolled during active disease. The CDR3 here is CASSSPGLAGVMTDTQYF. The CDR3, as DNA: TGTGCCAGCAGCTCGCCGGGACTAGCGGGAGTTATGACAGATACGCAGTATTTT.